The 3 T cell receptor beta chains presented below share a single source sample, sequenced in a study of cytomegalovirus exposure and HLA in healthy donors. PCR involved 60 Vbeta and 13 Jbeta primers. Clones were read by immunoSEQ multiplex PCR, and TCRdb kept only the in-frame ones, dropping some. The sample lists some 150,000 clones; approximately 72% were seen once. Sequencing was done on a sample of PBMCs. These receptors were obtained from a man between 18 and 35 years old in good health and CMV-seronegative.

V usage is TRBV6-1 and J usage is TRBJ1-3; 8 bases fit TRBD1. Unmatched junction bases numbered 5, after V lost 4 bases and J lost 3 bases. This CDR3 comprises 15 residues. Germline CDR1 and CDR2: MNHNS and SASEGT. Written as DNA, the CDR3 is TGTGCCAGCAGTGCGCGACAGGGGAGTGGAAACACCATATATTTT. The encoded protein is CASSARQGSGNTIYF.

A few counts support this clone. A read error may account for a junction end that differs from germline. The chain couples TRBV5-4 to TRBJ2-4; 12 bases are shared with TRBD2. Germline CDR1 reads SGHNT; CDR2 reads YYREEE (reference sequence). There are 16 residues in the CDR3. The CDR3 loop reads CASSLWLAGGQNSQYF. CDR3 nucleotides: TGTGCCAGCAGCTTGTGGCTAGCGGGGGGGCAAAACAGTCAGTACTTC.

The chain uses TRBV27 and TRBJ1-5; 7 nucleotides line up with TRBD1. V shed 5 bases and J 6 bases; nucleotides not matched to a gene: 7. The CDR3 covers 14 residues. In germline, CDR1 is MNHEY, CDR2 SMNVEV (reference sequence). The CDR3 DNA follows: TGTGCCAGCAGTCTCCGACAGGGCTTTCAGCCCCAGCATTTT. Translating gives CASSLRQGFQPQHF.